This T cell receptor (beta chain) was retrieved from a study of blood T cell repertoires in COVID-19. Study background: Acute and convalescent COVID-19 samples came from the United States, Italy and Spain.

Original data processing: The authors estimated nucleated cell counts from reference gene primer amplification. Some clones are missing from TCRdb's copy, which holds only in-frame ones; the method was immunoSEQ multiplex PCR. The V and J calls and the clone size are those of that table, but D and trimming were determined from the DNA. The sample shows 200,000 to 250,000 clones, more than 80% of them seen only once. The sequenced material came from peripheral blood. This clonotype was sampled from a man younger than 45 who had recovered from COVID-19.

CDR3 region: CSASLSGQGAGGYTF. CDR3 bases: TGCAGTGCTAGTCTTTCGGGACAGGGGGCTGGGGGCTACACCTTC. V usage is TRBV20-1 and J usage is TRBJ1-2; TRBD1 aligns across 12 bases. The CDR3 is 15 amino acids. The V gene end was trimmed by 3 bases and the J gene end by 8 bases; junction bases not matched to a gene: 10. Germline lookup yields CDR1 DFQATT and CDR2 SNEGSKA (reference sequence).